This T cell receptor beta chain emerged from a study of Ad26.COV2.S vaccination and SARS-CoV-2 variants. Overall study: Intramuscular Ad26.COV2.S doses were given once or twice, 56 days apart.

Remarks on this clone: Its antigen is as yet unknown.

Findings and caveats of the study: Vaccine and placebo recipients had comparable breadth of non-spike TCRs.

Described treatment: over 15 received Ad26.COV2.S at low or high dose, single or two shots; about 5 received placebo; per-sample allocation not given. The samples were gathered on day 63 after the first injection of vaccine or placebo. An Ad26 vector carrying the Wuhan-strain SARS-CoV-2 spike served as the vaccine. TCRdb keeps only in-frame clones here, not all; method: immunoSEQ multiplex PCR. This repertoire shows 250,000 to 300,000 clones, 87% found once; its top ten account for more than 2.5%. CDR3 length: 15 residues. Trimming removed 1 base from V and 6 bases from J; junction bases left unmatched: 5. Germline V lookup: CDR1 SGHTA, CDR2 FQGNSA.

Material: peripheral blood, obtained in a trial of Ad26.COV2.S vaccine versus placebo. This sequence was found in a person aged 18-65 years who received the Ad26.COV2.S COVID-19 vaccine or a placebo. V is TRBV7-2 and J is TRBJ2-3; TRBD2 matches at 9 bases. CDR3 sequence (DNA): TGTGCCAGCAGCTTAGGTAGCGGGGGAAGGGATACGCAGTATTTT. This translates into CASSLGSGGRDTQYF.